The source of this TCR beta chain is a study of blood T cell repertoires in COVID-19. Study details: From the United States, Italy and Spain came samples of acute and convalescent COVID-19.

As handled by the study authors: Nucleated cell counts were estimated from reference gene primer amplification. TCRdb's copy holds only in-frame clones and misses some; the assay was immunoSEQ multiplex PCR. From that table come the V and J calls and clone size; the DNA was used to work out D and trimming. The sample holds tens of thousands of clones, around 80% seen once. Trimming removed 0 bases at V and 4 bases at J, with 10 bases between. This CDR3 is 14 amino acids long. Germline values: CDR1 GTSNPN, CDR2 SVGIG (reference sequence). The clonotype originates from a human donor in a cohort sampled during active COVID-19. Specimen: peripheral blood. The chain has TRBV30 and TRBJ1-3; D is undetermined. As DNA, the CDR3 is TGTGCCTGGAGTGTTCTTATAGCAGGAAACACCATATATTTT. Translation: CAWSVLIAGNTIYF.